The TCR beta chain under discussion was sequenced for a study of T cell responses to AZD1222 COVID-19 vaccine. The V gene's germline CDR1 is KGHSH and CDR2 LQKENI. V was shortened by 6 bases and J by 4 bases, with 22 bases between the two germline ends. The CDR3 extends over 16 amino acids. Libraries were prepared by immunoSEQ multiplex PCR; TCRdb keeps only in-frame clonotypes and omits some of them. The sample shows approximately 89,000 clones, about 89% of them seen only once. This chain joins TRBV18 and TRBJ2-7; D not certain. This specimen was peripheral blood, taken 28 days after the second AZD1222 dose. The receptor was derived from an adult who received the AZD1222 COVID-19 vaccine. The CDR3 spells CASSHGLPSGSYEQYF. The CDR3 coding sequence is TGTGCCAGCTCCCACGGGCTCCCCAGTGGCAGTTACGAGCAGTACTTC. Complete variable domain (other parts from reference TRBV18 and TRBJ2-7): NAGVMQNPRHLVRRRGQEARLRCSPMKGHSHVYWYRQLPEEGLKFMVYLQKENIIDESGMPKERFSAEFPKEGPSILRIQQVVRGDSAAYFCASSHGLPSGSYEQYFGPGTRLTVT.